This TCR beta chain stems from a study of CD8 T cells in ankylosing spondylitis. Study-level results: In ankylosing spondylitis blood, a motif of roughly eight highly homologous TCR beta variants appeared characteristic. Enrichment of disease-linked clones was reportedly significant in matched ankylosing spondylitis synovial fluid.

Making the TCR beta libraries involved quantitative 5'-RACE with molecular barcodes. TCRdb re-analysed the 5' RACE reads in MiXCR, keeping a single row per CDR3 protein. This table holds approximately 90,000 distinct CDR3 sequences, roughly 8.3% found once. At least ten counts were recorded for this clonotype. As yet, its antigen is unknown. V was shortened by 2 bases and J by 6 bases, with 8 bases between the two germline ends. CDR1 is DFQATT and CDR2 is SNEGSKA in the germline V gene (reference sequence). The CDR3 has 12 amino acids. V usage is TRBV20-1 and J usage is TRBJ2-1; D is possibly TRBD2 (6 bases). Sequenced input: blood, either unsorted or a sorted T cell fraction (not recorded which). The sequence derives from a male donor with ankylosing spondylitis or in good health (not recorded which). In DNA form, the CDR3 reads TGCAGTGCTAGATTACTAGCCAATGAGCAGTTCTTC. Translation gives CSARLLANEQFF.